This TCR beta chain was recorded in a study of shared clonotypes between healthy human individuals. This CDR3 spans 15 amino acids. Germline CDR1 and CDR2: SGHKS and YYEKEE (reference sequence). V dropped 4 bases and J dropped 0 bases, with 14 bases sitting between them. The protocol was immunoSEQ multiplex PCR, while the TCRdb copy is restricted to in-frame clones and leaves out a portion. The data show around 2.1 million clones, 93% seen once. In the naive CD8 group, cells lacked CD45RO and were positively selected for CCR7, so terminally differentiated effector memory CD45RA+ cells were left out. The TCR was taken from a man aged 18-30 years in good health. Some clones in this sample may be carry-over from other donors' samples. The sequencing sample was made of naive CD8+ T cells from PBMCs. The chain joins TRBV5-5 to TRBJ2-7; perhaps TRBD1 as D (5 bases). The CDR3 here is CASSPGRGSSYEQYF. CDR3 nucleotide sequence: TGTGCCAGCAGCCCCGGTAGGGGAAGCTCCTACGAGCAGTACTTC.